Included here is one T cell receptor beta chain sequence, with context. Repertoires were generated with immunoSEQ multiplex PCR, while TCRdb's copy carries only in-frame clones and drops some. The sample lists around 700,000 clones, about two thirds seen once, with 1.8% in the top ten. This sample stems from a study of shared clonotypes between healthy human individuals. Study-level information: Three plates each covered CD4 naive and memory; CD8 naive two, CD8 memory one.

Every donor was a Caucasian adult from Nashville, Tennessee. Sequencing was carried out using memory CD4+ T cells sorted from blood. The subset denotes: CD45RA-negative fraction. This TCR was recovered from a woman aged 25 to 39 in good health.

This chain's CDR3 is CAISEEQGALNEQFF. The CDR3 DNA is TGTGCCATCAGTGAGGAACAGGGGGCGCTTAATGAGCAGTTCTTC. The V gene is TRBV10-3, the J gene TRBJ2-1; 9 bases fit TRBD1. This CDR3 comprises 15 residues. J gave up 7 bases and V 2 bases, and 6 bases lay outside the gene matches. The germline V gene has CDR1 ENHRY and CDR2 SYGVKD.